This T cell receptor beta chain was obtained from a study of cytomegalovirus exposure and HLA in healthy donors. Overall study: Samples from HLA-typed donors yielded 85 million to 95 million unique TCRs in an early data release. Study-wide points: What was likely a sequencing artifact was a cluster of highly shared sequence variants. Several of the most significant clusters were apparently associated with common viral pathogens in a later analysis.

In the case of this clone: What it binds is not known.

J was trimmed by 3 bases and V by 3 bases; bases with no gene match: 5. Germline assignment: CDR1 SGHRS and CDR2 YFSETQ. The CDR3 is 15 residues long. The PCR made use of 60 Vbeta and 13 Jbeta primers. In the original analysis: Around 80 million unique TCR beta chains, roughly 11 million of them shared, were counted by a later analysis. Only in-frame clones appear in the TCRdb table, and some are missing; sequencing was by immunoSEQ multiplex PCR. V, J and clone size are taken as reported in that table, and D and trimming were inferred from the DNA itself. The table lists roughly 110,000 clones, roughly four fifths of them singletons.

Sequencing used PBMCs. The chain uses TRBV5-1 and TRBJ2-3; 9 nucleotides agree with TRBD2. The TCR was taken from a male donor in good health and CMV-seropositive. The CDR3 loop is CASSSLSGGTDTQYF. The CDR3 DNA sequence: TGCGCCAGCAGCTCCCTTAGCGGGGGAACAGATACGCAGTATTTT.